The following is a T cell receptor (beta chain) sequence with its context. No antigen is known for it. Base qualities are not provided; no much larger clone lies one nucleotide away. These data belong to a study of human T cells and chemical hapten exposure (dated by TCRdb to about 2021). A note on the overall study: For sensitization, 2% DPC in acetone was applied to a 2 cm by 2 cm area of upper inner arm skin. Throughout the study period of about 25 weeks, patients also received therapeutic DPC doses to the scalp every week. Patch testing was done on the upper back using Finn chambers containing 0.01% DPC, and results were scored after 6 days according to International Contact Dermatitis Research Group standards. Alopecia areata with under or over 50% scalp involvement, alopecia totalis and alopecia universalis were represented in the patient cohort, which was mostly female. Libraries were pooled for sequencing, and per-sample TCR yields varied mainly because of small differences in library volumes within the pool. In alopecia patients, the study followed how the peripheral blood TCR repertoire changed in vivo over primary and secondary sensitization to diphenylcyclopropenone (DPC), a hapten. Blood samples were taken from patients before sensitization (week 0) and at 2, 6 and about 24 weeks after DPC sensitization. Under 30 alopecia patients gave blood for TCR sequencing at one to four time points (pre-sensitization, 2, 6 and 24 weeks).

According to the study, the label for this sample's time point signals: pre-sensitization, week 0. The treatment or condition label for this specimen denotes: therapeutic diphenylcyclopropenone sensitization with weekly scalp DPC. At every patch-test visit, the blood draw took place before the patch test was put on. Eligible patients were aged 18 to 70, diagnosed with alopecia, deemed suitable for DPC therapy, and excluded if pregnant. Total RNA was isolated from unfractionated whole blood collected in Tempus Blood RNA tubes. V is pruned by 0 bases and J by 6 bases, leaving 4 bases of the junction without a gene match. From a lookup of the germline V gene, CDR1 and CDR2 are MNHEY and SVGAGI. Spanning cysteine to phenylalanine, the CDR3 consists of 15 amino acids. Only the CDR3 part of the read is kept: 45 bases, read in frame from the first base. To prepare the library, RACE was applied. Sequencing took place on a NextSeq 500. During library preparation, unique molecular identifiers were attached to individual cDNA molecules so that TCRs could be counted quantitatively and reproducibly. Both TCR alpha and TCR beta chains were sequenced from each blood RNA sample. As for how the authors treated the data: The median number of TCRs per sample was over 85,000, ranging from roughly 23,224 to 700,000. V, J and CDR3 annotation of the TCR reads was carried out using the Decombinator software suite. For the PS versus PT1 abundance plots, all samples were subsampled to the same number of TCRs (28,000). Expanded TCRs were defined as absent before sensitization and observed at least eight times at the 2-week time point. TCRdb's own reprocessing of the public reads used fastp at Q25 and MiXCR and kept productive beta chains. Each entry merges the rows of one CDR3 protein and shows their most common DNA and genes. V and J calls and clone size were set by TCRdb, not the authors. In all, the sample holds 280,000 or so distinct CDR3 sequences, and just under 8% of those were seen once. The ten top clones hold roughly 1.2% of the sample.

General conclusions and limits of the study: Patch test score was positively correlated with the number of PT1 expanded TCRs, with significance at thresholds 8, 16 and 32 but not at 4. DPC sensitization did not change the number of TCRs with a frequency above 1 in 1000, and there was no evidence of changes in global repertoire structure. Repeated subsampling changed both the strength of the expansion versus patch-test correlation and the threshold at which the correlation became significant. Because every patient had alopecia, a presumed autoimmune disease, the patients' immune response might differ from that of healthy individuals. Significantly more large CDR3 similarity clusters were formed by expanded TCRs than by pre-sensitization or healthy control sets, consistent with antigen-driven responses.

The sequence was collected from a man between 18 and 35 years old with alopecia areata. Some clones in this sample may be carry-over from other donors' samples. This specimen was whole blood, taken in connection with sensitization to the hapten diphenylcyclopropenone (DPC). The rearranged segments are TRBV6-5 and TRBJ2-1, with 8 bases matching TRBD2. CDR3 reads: CASSYSAGGTNEQFF. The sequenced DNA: TGTGCCAGCAGTTACTCGGCGGGGGGTACCAATGAGCAGTTCTTC.